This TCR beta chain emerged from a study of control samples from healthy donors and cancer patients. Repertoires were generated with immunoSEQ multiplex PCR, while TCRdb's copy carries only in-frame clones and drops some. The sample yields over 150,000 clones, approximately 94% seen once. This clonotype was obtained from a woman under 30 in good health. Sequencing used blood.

As DNA, the CDR3 is TGTGCCAGCAGCACACAGGGGTGGGATGAGCAGTTCTTC. It is translated as CASSTQGWDEQFF. The rearrangement links TRBV5-6 to TRBJ2-1; TRBD1 agrees at 7 bases. The V gene end was trimmed by 4 bases and the J gene end by 8 bases; junction bases not matched to a gene: 6. The CDR3 consists of 13 residues. Per germline, CDR1 SGHDT and CDR2 YYEEEE.